The entry below gives a single T cell receptor (beta chain) sequence along with its context. Its target is unknown. The CDR3 has 15 amino acids. CDR1 is SGHDN and CDR2 is FVKESK in the germline V gene. Between the trimmed V and J ends, which lost 2 bases and 7 bases, there was a span of 15 bases. TCRdb keeps only in-frame clones here, not all; method: immunoSEQ multiplex PCR. The sample carries tens of thousands of clones, roughly 88% recorded once. This sample was taken from a study of T cell responses to AZD1222 COVID-19 vaccine. Study outcomes and limitations: Only five to seven AZD1222 recipients were seropositive at baseline. Clonal diversity may have been underestimated in mostly white British donors.

The chain recombines TRBV14 with TRBJ2-1; D might be TRBD2 (6 bases). This clonotype was obtained from an adult in good health. This specimen consisted of peripheral blood, obtained on day 0 of AZD1222 vaccination. This CDR3 is CASSQFRGGGNEQFF. The DNA of the CDR3 is TGTGCCAGCAGCCAATTTAGGGGAGGTGGAAATGAGCAGTTCTTC.